One and the same sample provided the 13 T cell receptor beta chains below, sequenced in a study of tumor-infiltrating lymphocytes in primary liver carcinoma. Joint extraction of RNA and DNA used roughly 18-34 mg of bulk tissue that was unsorted. Making TCR beta cDNA involved approximately 520 ng total RNA and a constant-region primer. Nested multiplex PCR, run for three rounds with slightly modified ARM-PCR, yielded TCR beta libraries. With TRBV1-TRBV30 forward primers and a C-beta reverse primer, the first two PCR rounds were run for roughly 9 cycles each. TCRdb fed the multiplex PCR reads into MiXCR, producing one record per CDR3 protein. Of about 43,000 distinct CDR3 sequences listed, about 73% are singletons. Sequencing was performed on liver tumor tissue from sampling region 2. Noted subset: tumor region T2, inferior pole. All receptors come from a man aged 40-49 years with primary liver carcinoma and hepatitis B virus infection.

Regarding this clonotype: Mismatch with germline at one junction end may stem from a read error. V gene TRBV11-1 combines with J gene TRBJ2-1; D might be TRBD1 or TRBD2, each matching 5 bases. The CDR3 totals 15 residues. Germline assignment: CDR1 SGHAT and CDR2 FQDESV (reference sequence). The CDR3 sequence is CAGSIQGPLENEQFF. CDR3 nucleotides: TGTGCCGGCAGCATCCAGGGACCGCTGGAGAATGAGCAGTTCTTC.

Concerning this clonotype itself: The junction departs from germline at one end; a sequencing error may be responsible. V usage is TRBV11-1 and J usage is TRBJ2-7; TRBD1 matches at 7 bases. The CDR3 has 13 residues. Germline V gene data show CDR1 as SGHAT and CDR2 as FQDESV (reference sequence). CDR3 region: CVSRGKRSYEQNF. The CDR3 DNA is TGTGTAAGCAGGGGGAAGCGATCCTACGAGCAGAACTTC.

Points on this clonotype: A junction boundary mismatches the germline segment, possibly from a read error. The gene calls are TRBV6-1 and TRBJ2-5; D remains unclear. From germline, CDR1 is MNHNS and CDR2 SASEGT. The CDR3 is made up of 15 amino acids. The CDR3 DNA reads TGTGCCAGTAGTGAGGTGGTGGGCGGCCAAGAGACCCAGTACTTC. Its translation is CASSEVVGGQETQYF.

This clonotype was recorded once. This is likely a read error, given that the CDR3 carries no conserved phenylalanine or tryptophan at its end. V usage is TRBV14 and J usage is TRBJ2-1; TRBD2 matches at 11 bases. The J call may be mistaken, given a closer DNA end match to TRBJ2-7. This CDR3 is 13 amino acids long. CDR1 is SGHDN, CDR2 FVKESK, per germline. CDR3: CASSQLAGGEQYS. CDR3 nucleotides: TGTGCCAGCAGCCAACTAGCGGGAGGAGAGCAGTACTCC.

This clonotype is judged medium-sized. The chain combines TRBV6-2 or TRBV6-3 with TRBJ2-6, with a possible D match to TRBD2 (6 bases). The germline CDR1 and CDR2 sequences are MNHEY and SVGEGT. The CDR3 runs 16 residues. V was clipped by 2 bases and J by 0 bases, with 8 bases between them. CDR3 sequence reads: CASSYAGLSGANVLTF. CDR3 bases: TGTGCCAGCAGTTACGCGGGACTCTCTGGGGCCAACGTCCTGACTTTC.

This clonotype was counted once. In this CDR3 the conserved last residue, phenylalanine or tryptophan, is missing, so a read error is likely. The rearrangement joins TRBV7-8 to TRBJ2-1; 10 bases align to TRBD2. The germline CDR1 and CDR2 sequences are SGHVS and FQNEAQ. CDR3 length: 16 residues. CDR3 DNA sequence: TGTACCAGCAGCTTATTTGTGACTAGCGGGTACAATGAGCAGTTCATC. It is translated as CTSSLFVTSGYNEQFI.

Remarks on this clonotype: The germline gene is not matched at one end of the junction; a read error may be the cause. The chain recombines TRBV24-1 with TRBJ2-1; D is perhaps TRBD1 (6 bases). Germline CDR1 is KGHDR and CDR2 is SFDVKD. The CDR3 spans 15 residues. This chain's CDR3 is CATSDFYGTSNEQLF. In DNA, the CDR3 is TGTGCCACCAGTGATTTCTACGGGACAAGCAATGAGCAGCTCTTC.

The rearrangement uses TRBV11-2 and TRBJ2-2, with D unclear. CDR3 length equals 16 residues. CDR1 and CDR2 (germline): SGHAT, FQNNGV. Here the CDR3 DNA reads TGTGAGAGCAGCTCTTCTATCGGCGCGAACACCGGGGAGCTGTTTTTT. Translating it yields CESSSSIGANTGELFF.

This sequence joins TRBV11-3 and TRBJ2-7; TRBD2 might be the D (5 bases). CDR3 length equals 14 residues. Germline loops: CDR1 SGHNT, CDR2 YENEEA. V was shortened by 5 bases and J by 3 bases, with 14 bases between the two germline ends. The CDR3 protein is CASSPEGRDYEQYF. The CDR3 region has the DNA TGTGCCAGCAGCCCTGAAGGACGGGACTACGAGCAGTACTTC.

V usage is TRBV4-3 and J usage is TRBJ2-3; D uncertain. Trimming removed 4 bases from V and 15 bases from J, with 26 bases in between. Germline CDR1 and CDR2: LGHNA and YSLEER. There are 15 residues in the CDR3. The CDR3 nucleotides are TGCGCCAGCAGCCTTGGGTCTCTAAGCACAGTTACACACTATTTT. Translated, it gives CASSLGSLSTVTHYF.

V is TRBV14 and J is TRBJ2-1; D is unresolved. Germline assignment: CDR1 SGHDN and CDR2 FVKESK. This CDR3 is built from 14 residues. The V end was cut by 9 bases, the J end by 9 bases, with 21 bases between. CDR3 sequence: CASNQNLDTSEQFF. In nucleotides, the CDR3 is TGTGCCAGTAACCAAAATCTCGACACCAGTGAGCAGTTCTTC.

This clonotype occurred a few times. This likely comes from a read error, as the CDR3 has no conserved phenylalanine or tryptophan at its end. This chain joins TRBV5-6 and TRBJ2-7; tentatively, D is TRBD1 (5 bases). Germline V lookup: CDR1 SGHDT, CDR2 YYEEEE. The length of the CDR3 is 13 residues. V was pared by 8 bases and J by 4 bases, with 16 bases between. CDR3 region: CASSLGSGYEQYL. In DNA, the CDR3 is TGTGCCAGTAGCCTAGGATCAGGGTACGAGCAGTACCTC.

Concerning this clonotype itself: The conserved phenylalanine or tryptophan normally closing the CDR3 is absent here, so this likely arose from a read error. This chain joins TRBV29-1 and TRBJ2-1; possibly TRBD2 for D (5 bases). The CDR3 covers 14 residues. Germline V gene lookup returns CDR1 SQVTM and CDR2 ANQGSEA. V lost 7 bases, J lost 12 bases, and 25 bases lay in between. CDR3 protein: CSAPDGGRVGGQFS. The DNA for the CDR3 is TGCAGCGCCCCGGATGGCGGCCGGGTAGGAGGGCAGTTCTCC.